The source of this T cell receptor beta chain is a study of OX40 agonist ivuxolimab in advanced cancers. Only in-frame clones appear in the TCRdb table, and some are missing; sequencing was by immunoSEQ multiplex PCR. The sample yields roughly 87,000 clones, 80% to 95% seen once. This clone was counted a single time. The CDR3 runs to 14 residues. The germline gives CDR1 SGHRS, CDR2 YFSETQ. Between the trimmed V and J ends, which lost 0 bases and 0 bases, there was a span of 6 bases. This chain links TRBV5-1 with TRBJ1-1; D remains ambiguous. This sequence originates from an adult with an advanced solid tumor such as melanoma, head and neck, liver or kidney cancer. The material was CD4+ or CD8+ T cells sorted from blood, obtained in a trial of the OX40 agonist ivuxolimab. For the CDR3, the DNA is TGCGCCAGCAGCTTGGGCCACCTGAACACTGAAGCTTTCTTT. Its protein is CASSLGHLNTEAFF.